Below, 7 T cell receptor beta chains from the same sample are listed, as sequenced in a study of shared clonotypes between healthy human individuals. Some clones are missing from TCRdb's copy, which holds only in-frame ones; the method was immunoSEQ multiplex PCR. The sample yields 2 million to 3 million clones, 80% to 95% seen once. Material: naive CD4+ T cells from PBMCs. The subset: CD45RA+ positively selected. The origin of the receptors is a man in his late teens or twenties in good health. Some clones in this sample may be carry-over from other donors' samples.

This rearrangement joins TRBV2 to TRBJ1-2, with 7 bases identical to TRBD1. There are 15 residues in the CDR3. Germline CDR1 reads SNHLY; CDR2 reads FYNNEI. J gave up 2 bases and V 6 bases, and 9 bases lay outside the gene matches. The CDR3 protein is CASRRGGGPNYGYTF. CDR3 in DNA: TGTGCCAGCAGACGGGGAGGGGGCCCGAACTATGGCTACACCTTC.

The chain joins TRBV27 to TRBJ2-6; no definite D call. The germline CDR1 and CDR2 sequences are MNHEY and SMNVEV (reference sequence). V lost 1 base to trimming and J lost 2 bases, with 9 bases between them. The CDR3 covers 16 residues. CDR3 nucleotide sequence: TGTGCCAGCAGTTTATTCTCGGTTCCTGGGGCCAACGTCCTGACTTTC. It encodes CASSLFSVPGANVLTF.

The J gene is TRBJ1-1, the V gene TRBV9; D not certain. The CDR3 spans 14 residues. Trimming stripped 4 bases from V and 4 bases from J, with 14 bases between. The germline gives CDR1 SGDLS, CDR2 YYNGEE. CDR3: CASSKGGLGTEAFF. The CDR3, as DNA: TGTGCCAGCAGCAAGGGAGGGCTGGGCACTGAAGCTTTCTTT.

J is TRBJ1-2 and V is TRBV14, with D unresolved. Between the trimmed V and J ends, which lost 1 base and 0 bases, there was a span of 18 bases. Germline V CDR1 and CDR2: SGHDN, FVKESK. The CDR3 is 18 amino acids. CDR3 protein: CASSQASPVGGTNYGYTF. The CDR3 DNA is TGTGCCAGCAGCCAAGCCTCCCCAGTCGGAGGAACTAACTATGGCTACACCTTC. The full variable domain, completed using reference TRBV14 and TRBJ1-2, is EAGVTQFPSHSVIEKGQTVTLRCDPISGHDNLYWYRRVMGKEIKFLLHFVKESKQDESGMPNNRFLAERTGGTYSTLKVQPAELEDSGVYFCASSQASPVGGTNYGYTFGSGTRLTVV.

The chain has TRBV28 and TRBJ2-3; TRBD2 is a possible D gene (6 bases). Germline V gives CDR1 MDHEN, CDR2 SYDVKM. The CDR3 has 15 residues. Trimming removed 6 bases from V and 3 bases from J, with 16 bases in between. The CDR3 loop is CASSPAGGLTDTQYF. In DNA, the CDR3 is TGTGCCAGCAGCCCAGCCGGAGGGTTAACAGATACGCAGTATTTT.

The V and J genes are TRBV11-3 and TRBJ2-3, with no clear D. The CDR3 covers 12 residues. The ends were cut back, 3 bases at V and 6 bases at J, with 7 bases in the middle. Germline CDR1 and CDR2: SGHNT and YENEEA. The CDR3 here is CASSFGSDTQYF. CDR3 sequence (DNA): TGTGCCAGCAGCTTCGGCTCGGATACGCAGTATTTT.

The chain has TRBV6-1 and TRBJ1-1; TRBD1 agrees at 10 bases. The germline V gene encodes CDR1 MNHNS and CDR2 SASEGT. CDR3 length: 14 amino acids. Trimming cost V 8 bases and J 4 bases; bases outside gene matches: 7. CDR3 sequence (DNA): TGTGCCAGCGGAGACAGGGGGCGAGTCACTGAAGCTTTCTTT. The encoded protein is CASGDRGRVTEAFF.